This is a list of T cell receptor beta chains from one sample in a study of shared clonotypes between healthy human individuals. The data were produced by immunoSEQ multiplex PCR, yet TCRdb's version contains in-frame clones alone and is incomplete. The table shows over 2 million clones, with 85% to 95% occurring only once. The sample consisted of naive CD4+ T cells from PBMCs. The receptors stem from a young man in good health. Some clones in this sample may be carry-over from other donors' samples. Each CDR3 is given with its conserved first and last residue. The order of the fields is J gene, V gene, clone size, D gene, CDR3 protein, CDR3 DNA. D genes are given only for firm matches. A row's size may be missing; if present it is once, few, many or a size class.

>TRBJ1-5|TRBV28|-|-
CASRRGNQPQHF
TGTGCCAGCAGAAGGGGTAATCAGCCCCAGCATTTT
>TRBJ2-3|TRBV28|-|-
CASSSSGQAGLGPSGTDTQYF
TGTGCCAGCAGTTCTTCCGGACAGGCGGGACTAGGCCCTTCCGGCACAGATACGCAGTATTTT
>TRBJ2-3|TRBV18|-|-
CASSPRAVSSTDTQYF
TGTGCCAGCTCCCCCCGAGCGGTATCTAGCACAGATACGCAGTATTTT
>TRBJ2-1|TRBV15|-|-
CATSRVTEKQFF
TGTGCCACCAGCAGGGTGACAGAAAAGCAGTTCTTC
>TRBJ2-3|TRBV5-3|-|-
CARSLTFLGQGLTDTQYF
TGTGCCAGAAGCTTGACATTTTTAGGACAAGGCCTCACAGATACGCAGTATTTT
>TRBJ2-1|TRBV5-1|-|TRBD2
CASSLGGGSRAHEQFF
TGCGCCAGCAGCTTGGGGGGCGGGAGTAGAGCCCATGAGCAGTTCTTC
>TRBJ1-2|TRBV29-1|-|-
CSVEDVGDYGYTF
TGCAGCGTTGAAGATGTGGGGGACTATGGCTACACCTTC
>TRBJ1-2|TRBV9|-|-
CASSVVNGGGAGGYTF
TGTGCCAGCAGCGTAGTCAATGGGGGGGGCGCAGGCGGCTACACCTTC
>TRBJ2-7|TRBV11-2|-|-
CASSRDSHEQYF
TGTGCCAGCAGTCGAGACTCCCACGAGCAGTACTTC
>TRBJ2-6|TRBV7-8|-|TRBD1
CASGGQGSSGANVLTF
TGTGCCAGCGGAGGACAGGGGAGCTCTGGGGCCAACGTCCTGACTTTC
>TRBJ1-5|TRBV30|-|TRBD1
CAWSRTGAFNQPQHF
TGTGCCTGGAGCCGGACAGGGGCGTTCAATCAGCCCCAGCATTTT
>TRBJ1-1|TRBV29-1|-|-
CSVVEMNTEAFF
TGCAGCGTTGTTGAGATGAACACTGAAGCTTTCTTT
>TRBJ2-1|TRBV28|-|-
CASTPPTGAEQFF
TGTGCCAGCACCCCCCCCACCGGGGCTGAGCAGTTCTTC
>TRBJ2-7|TRBV7-2|-|TRBD2
CASSSRTSTQYEQYF
TGTGCCAGCAGCTCTCGGACTAGCACACAATACGAGCAGTACTTC
>TRBJ1-1|TRBV6-5|-|-
CASSAHHRGTEAFF
TGTGCCAGCAGTGCACACCATAGGGGGACTGAAGCTTTCTTT
>TRBJ2-5|TRBV7-2|-|TRBD2
CASSYSRTSGTQTQETQYF
TGTGCCAGCAGCTACTCAAGGACTAGCGGAACTCAAACCCAAGAGACCCAGTACTTC
>TRBJ2-7|TRBV5-1|-|TRBD2
CASSLASGGPHEQYF
TGCGCCAGCAGCTTGGCTAGCGGGGGCCCCCACGAGCAGTACTTC
>TRBJ2-7|TRBV7-9|once|-
CASSLATGLSKIYEQYF
TGTGCCAGCAGCTTAGCGACAGGACTAAGCAAGATCTACGAGCAGTACTTC
>TRBJ1-2|TRBV7-3|once|TRBD1
CASSAGQGYGYTF
TGTGCCAGCAGCGCGGGACAGGGGTATGGCTACACCTTC
>TRBJ2-7|TRBV2|-|TRBD2
CASSEVGGLSNF
TGTGCCAGCAGTGAAGTGGGGGGGTTGAGTAACTTC
>TRBJ2-5|TRBV11-2|-|-
CASSPLRLLGETQYF
TGTGCCAGCAGCCCCTTGCGACTTCTGGGAGAGACCCAGTACTTC
>TRBJ1-2|TRBV7-9|-|-
CASSPDVGGYTF
TGTGCCAGCAGCCCCGACGTGGGGGGCTACACCTTC
>TRBJ1-1|TRBV11-3|-|TRBD1
CASSLEGTGGTEAFF
TGTGCCAGCAGCTTAGAAGGGACAGGGGGGACTGAAGCTTTCTTT
>TRBJ2-3|TRBV28|once|TRBD2
CASRRSGLAGGPDTQYF
TGTGCCAGCAGGCGGTCGGGACTAGCGGGAGGGCCAGATACGCAGTATTTT
>TRBJ2-7|TRBV25-1|-|TRBD2
CASSRGGLEEQYF
TGTGCCAGCAGTCGCGGGGGGCTGGAGGAGCAGTACTTC
>TRBJ2-7|TRBV18|once|TRBD1
CASSPSTGSYEQYF
TGTGCCAGCTCACCCTCGACAGGGTCCTACGAGCAGTACTTC